Listed below are T cell receptor beta chains from one sample, sequenced in a study of identical twins. TCRdb processed the 5' RACE reads anew with MiXCR; each CDR3 protein has one entry. The sample lists around 670,000 distinct CDR3 sequences, approximately 6% occurring once. Sequenced: naive T cells sorted from blood. Receptors originate from a man aged 18 to 29 in good health. The CDR3 runs from the conserved cysteine through the conserved F or W. Each record gives: clone size, V gene, J gene, D gene, CDR3 protein, CDR3 DNA. D genes are given only for firm matches. Not every row has a clone size; where given, it reads once, few, many or a size class.

clone_size: many
v_call: TRBV2
j_call: TRBJ2-7
d_call: NA
cdr3_aa: CASIEAIGAYEQYF
cdr3_nt: TGTGCCAGCATCGAGGCAATCGGGGCCTACGAGCAGTACTTC

clone_size: few
v_call: TRBV20-1
j_call: TRBJ2-4
d_call: TRBD1
cdr3_aa: CSALTGGFSIQYF
cdr3_nt: TGCAGTGCGTTGACAGGGGGCTTTAGCATTCAGTACTTC

clone_size: many
v_call: TRBV29-1
j_call: TRBJ2-3
d_call: NA
cdr3_aa: CSVEDPDVATDTQYF
cdr3_nt: TGCAGCGTTGAAGATCCCGATGTAGCCACAGATACGCAGTATTTT

clone_size: NA
v_call: TRBV12-3/TRBV12-4
j_call: TRBJ1-1
d_call: NA
cdr3_aa: CASRLTGMNTEAFF
cdr3_nt: TGTGCCAGCAGACTGACCGGGATGAACACTGAAGCTTTCTTT

clone_size: few
v_call: TRBV6-2/TRBV6-3
j_call: TRBJ2-1
d_call: NA
cdr3_aa: CASSPRIRREQFF
cdr3_nt: TGTGCCAGCAGTCCACGGATCCGGCGGGAGCAGTTCTTC

clone_size: few
v_call: TRBV4-3
j_call: TRBJ2-5
d_call: NA
cdr3_aa: CASSQDLGRGGETQYF
cdr3_nt: TGCGCCAGCAGCCAAGATCTAGGCAGGGGTGGGGAGACCCAGTACTTC

clone_size: NA
v_call: TRBV9
j_call: TRBJ2-7
d_call: NA
cdr3_aa: CASSSRGSEQYF
cdr3_nt: TGTGCCAGCAGCTCCAGGGGAAGTGAGCAGTACTTC

clone_size: many
v_call: TRBV12-3/TRBV12-4
j_call: TRBJ1-2
d_call: NA
cdr3_aa: CASSPPDTANYGYTF
cdr3_nt: TGTGCCAGCAGTCCTCCCGATACAGCTAACTATGGCTACACCTTC

clone_size: many
v_call: TRBV20-1
j_call: TRBJ1-3
d_call: NA
cdr3_aa: CSASSSSSGNTIYF
cdr3_nt: TGCAGTGCTAGTTCGTCCAGCTCTGGAAACACCATATATTTT

clone_size: many
v_call: TRBV27
j_call: TRBJ1-4
d_call: NA
cdr3_aa: CASSFTREAKLFF
cdr3_nt: TGTGCCAGCAGTTTTACCAGGGAGGCAAAACTGTTTTTT

clone_size: NA
v_call: TRBV3-1
j_call: TRBJ2-5
d_call: NA
cdr3_aa: CASSQRGSPETQYF
cdr3_nt: TGTGCCAGCAGTCAGCGAGGCAGCCCGGAGACCCAGTACTTC

clone_size: many
v_call: TRBV6-1
j_call: TRBJ1-1
d_call: NA
cdr3_aa: CASTRRMNTEAFF
cdr3_nt: TGTGCCAGCACACGGAGAATGAACACTGAAGCTTTCTTT

clone_size: many
v_call: TRBV11-2
j_call: TRBJ1-5
d_call: NA
cdr3_aa: CASSLEGGRGNQPQHF
cdr3_nt: TGTGCCAGCAGCTTAGAAGGTGGGCGAGGCAATCAGCCCCAGCATTTT

clone_size: many
v_call: TRBV20-1
j_call: TRBJ2-1
d_call: NA
cdr3_aa: CSAPGVADYNEQFF
cdr3_nt: TGCAGTGCTCCCGGGGTAGCGGATTACAATGAGCAGTTCTTC

clone_size: many
v_call: TRBV27
j_call: TRBJ1-5
d_call: NA
cdr3_aa: CASSFRRRDQPQHF
cdr3_nt: TGTGCCAGCAGCTTCAGAAGGAGAGATCAGCCCCAGCATTTT

clone_size: many
v_call: TRBV4-3
j_call: TRBJ2-3
d_call: NA
cdr3_aa: CASSHPPGGGADTQYF
cdr3_nt: TGCGCCAGCAGCCATCCACCTGGGGGGGGCGCAGATACGCAGTATTTT

clone_size: few
v_call: TRBV6-4
j_call: TRBJ1-5
d_call: NA
cdr3_aa: CASSDRVQVSQPQHF
cdr3_nt: TGTGCCAGCAGTGACAGGGTTCAGGTCAGCCAGCCCCAGCATTTT

clone_size: few
v_call: TRBV28
j_call: TRBJ2-7
d_call: NA
cdr3_aa: CASSLSWGYEQYF
cdr3_nt: TGTGCCAGCAGTTTAAGTTGGGGCTACGAGCAGTACTTC

clone_size: many
v_call: TRBV5-1
j_call: TRBJ2-1
d_call: NA
cdr3_aa: CASSQTPGDGEQFF
cdr3_nt: TGCGCCAGCAGCCAGACTCCCGGGGATGGGGAGCAGTTCTTC

clone_size: many
v_call: TRBV5-1
j_call: TRBJ2-3
d_call: TRBD1
cdr3_aa: CASTRTGATDTQYF
cdr3_nt: TGCGCCAGCACCCGGACAGGGGCCACAGATACGCAGTATTTT

clone_size: few
v_call: TRBV29-1
j_call: TRBJ2-1
d_call: NA
cdr3_aa: CSVEESGLVYNEQFF
cdr3_nt: TGCAGCGTTGAAGAATCGGGACTGGTCTACAATGAGCAGTTCTTC

clone_size: few
v_call: TRBV7-2
j_call: TRBJ2-5
d_call: NA
cdr3_aa: CASTEMLMETQYF
cdr3_nt: TGTGCCAGCACGGAAATGCTAATGGAGACCCAGTACTTC

clone_size: NA
v_call: TRBV18
j_call: TRBJ2-3
d_call: TRBD2
cdr3_aa: CASSLGLAGSSGSTDTQYF
cdr3_nt: TGTGCCAGCTCACTGGGACTAGCGGGATCCTCGGGGAGCACAGATACGCAGTATTTT

clone_size: few
v_call: TRBV7-2
j_call: TRBJ1-1
d_call: TRBD1
cdr3_aa: CASSYTGGGRNTEAFF
cdr3_nt: TGTGCCAGCAGTTACACAGGGGGCGGAAGGAACACTGAAGCTTTCTTT

clone_size: few
v_call: TRBV15
j_call: TRBJ2-7
d_call: TRBD2
cdr3_aa: CATSKGSGSYEQYF
cdr3_nt: TGTGCCACCTCGAAGGGTAGCGGGAGTTACGAGCAGTACTTC

clone_size: many
v_call: TRBV6-2/TRBV6-3
j_call: TRBJ2-4
d_call: NA
cdr3_aa: CASSPGVLKNIQYF
cdr3_nt: TGTGCCAGCAGTCCAGGGGTATTGAAAAACATTCAGTACTTC

clone_size: NA
v_call: TRBV7-9
j_call: TRBJ1-1
d_call: NA
cdr3_aa: CASSPTTARAEAFF
cdr3_nt: TGTGCCAGCAGCCCCACCACCGCGCGGGCTGAAGCTTTCTTT

clone_size: NA
v_call: TRBV7-9
j_call: TRBJ1-2
d_call: TRBD1
cdr3_aa: CASSTPGQGDYGYTF
cdr3_nt: TGTGCCAGCAGCACCCCGGGACAGGGGGACTATGGCTACACCTTC

clone_size: many
v_call: TRBV7-9
j_call: TRBJ1-1
d_call: NA
cdr3_aa: CASPSAEAFF
cdr3_nt: TGTGCCAGCCCCTCGGCTGAAGCTTTCTTT

clone_size: many
v_call: TRBV12-3/TRBV12-4
j_call: TRBJ1-4
d_call: NA
cdr3_aa: CASSSRQAGTNEKLFF
cdr3_nt: TGTGCCAGCAGTAGTCGACAGGCGGGAACTAATGAAAAACTGTTTTTT

clone_size: NA
v_call: TRBV29-1
j_call: TRBJ2-2
d_call: TRBD2
cdr3_aa: CSVVIGSSGSGGELFF
cdr3_nt: TGCAGCGTTGTAATAGGGTCTAGCGGGTCCGGCGGGGAGCTGTTTTTT

clone_size: many
v_call: TRBV10-3
j_call: TRBJ1-1
d_call: TRBD1
cdr3_aa: CAISYTGVNTEAFF
cdr3_nt: TGTGCCATCTCATACACAGGGGTGAACACTGAAGCTTTCTTT

clone_size: few
v_call: TRBV28
j_call: TRBJ1-2
d_call: NA
cdr3_aa: CASSLSPGPFNYGYTF
cdr3_nt: TGTGCCAGCAGTTTATCGCCAGGCCCATTTAACTATGGCTACACCTTC

clone_size: few
v_call: TRBV11-1
j_call: TRBJ2-1
d_call: NA
cdr3_aa: CASSSFQDNEQFF
cdr3_nt: TGTGCCAGCAGCTCATTTCAGGACAATGAGCAGTTCTTC

clone_size: many
v_call: TRBV20-1
j_call: TRBJ1-1
d_call: NA
cdr3_aa: CSALRQMNTEAFF
cdr3_nt: TGCAGTGCTCTACGACAGATGAACACTGAAGCTTTCTTT

clone_size: NA
v_call: TRBV6-9
j_call: TRBJ2-7
d_call: TRBD1
cdr3_aa: CASRPGQGVAQDYERYF
cdr3_nt: TGTGCCAGCAGACCTGGACAGGGGGTCGCGCAAGACTACGAGCGGTACTTC

clone_size: NA
v_call: TRBV5-1
j_call: TRBJ2-5
d_call: NA
cdr3_aa: CASSLAGDPYQETQYF
cdr3_nt: TGCGCCAGCAGCTTGGCGGGGGACCCCTACCAAGAGACCCAGTACTTC

clone_size: many
v_call: TRBV6-2/TRBV6-3
j_call: TRBJ2-7
d_call: NA
cdr3_aa: CASAHAYEQYF
cdr3_nt: TGTGCCAGCGCCCACGCCTACGAGCAGTACTTC

clone_size: few
v_call: TRBV5-1
j_call: TRBJ2-1
d_call: TRBD2
cdr3_aa: CASSLQTGGPHNEQFF
cdr3_nt: TGCGCCAGCAGCTTGCAAACGGGAGGGCCGCACAATGAGCAGTTCTTC

clone_size: many
v_call: TRBV12-3/TRBV12-4
j_call: TRBJ2-2
d_call: TRBD1
cdr3_aa: CASSLLGQPNTGELFF
cdr3_nt: TGTGCCAGCAGTTTACTGGGACAGCCGAACACCGGGGAGCTGTTTTTT

clone_size: many
v_call: TRBV20-1
j_call: TRBJ2-3
d_call: TRBD2
cdr3_aa: CSARIAGGDTDTQYF
cdr3_nt: TGCAGTGCTAGAATAGCGGGAGGGGACACAGATACGCAGTATTTT

clone_size: many
v_call: TRBV5-1
j_call: TRBJ2-2
d_call: NA
cdr3_aa: CASSLRPGELFF
cdr3_nt: TGCGCCAGCAGCTTGAGACCCGGGGAGCTGTTTTTT

clone_size: few
v_call: TRBV9
j_call: TRBJ2-1
d_call: NA
cdr3_aa: CASSVTHGAYNEQFF
cdr3_nt: TGTGCCAGCAGCGTAACTCACGGGGCCTACAATGAGCAGTTCTTC